This is a list of T cell receptor beta chains from one sample in a study of blood T cell repertoires in COVID-19. Using immunoSEQ multiplex PCR, the repertoire was profiled, and TCRdb retains in-frame clones only, with some absent. The sample contains over 70,000 clones, 70% to 80% of which appear only once. The sample consisted of peripheral blood. The origin of the receptors is a human donor in a cohort sampled during active COVID-19. Each CDR3 is given with its conserved first and last residue. D genes are given only for firm matches. A row's size may be missing; if present it is once, few, many or a size class.

cdr3_nt cdr3_aa v_call d_call j_call clone_size
TGTGCCGGTTCGGCGATAAGTTTAAATGTGAGGAGGAACACTGAAGCTTTCTTT CAGSAISLNVRRNTEAFF TRBV21-1 . TRBJ1-1 .
TGTGCCAGCAGCGTATCAGGGGTATCTGGAAACACCATATATTTT CASSVSGVSGNTIYF TRBV9 . TRBJ1-3 .
TGTGCCAGCAGGACAGGGGGGAACACCATATATTTT CASRTGGNTIYF TRBV28 TRBD1 TRBJ1-3 .
TGTGCCAGCAGTGACCCCAGGGGGCGAATCGGGGAGCTGTTTTTT CASSDPRGRIGELFF TRBV28 TRBD1 TRBJ2-2 .
TGCGCCAGCAGCCAAGAAAGGGGTAAAACAGGGAGGGACTATGGCTACACCTTC CASSQERGKTGRDYGYTF TRBV4-1 . TRBJ1-2 .
TGTGCCAGCAGCATCCAAGGCAGATCAGGGTCCGAGCAGTACTTC CASSIQGRSGSEQYF TRBV3-1/TRBV3-2 . TRBJ2-7 few
TGTGCCAGCAGTCTTGGGGCGTGGCGCGAGACCCAGTACTTC CASSLGAWRETQYF TRBV27 . TRBJ2-5 .
TGTGCCAGTAGTAACCGAGGCCCCTCTTTCGACACCGGGGAGCTGTTTTTT CASSNRGPSFDTGELFF TRBV19 . TRBJ2-2 .
TGTGCCAGTAGTCTACAGGGGGCTCTGTGGGATGAGCAGTTCTTC CASSLQGALWDEQFF TRBV19 TRBD1 TRBJ2-1 .
TGCAGTGCTAGTCCCGCGGGAGGGGCAGATACGCAGTATTTT CSASPAGGADTQYF TRBV20-1 TRBD2 TRBJ2-3 .
TGTGCCAGCAGCGCGCGAGCCGGGACTAGCGGGAGGGCCACAGATACGCAGTATTTT CASSARAGTSGRATDTQYF TRBV7-2 TRBD2 TRBJ2-3 .
TGTGCCAGTAGTATGGCTAGCGGGGGACGGGGCACAGATACGCAGTATTTT CASSMASGGRGTDTQYF TRBV19 TRBD2 TRBJ2-3 .
TGTGCCAGCAGCTTAGTTCGGCGGGAGGGTGAGCAGTTCTTC CASSLVRREGEQFF TRBV11-2 TRBD2 TRBJ2-1 .
TGTGCCAGCAGCCAGGGACATCGCTATGGCTACACCTTC CASSQGHRYGYTF TRBV7-9 . TRBJ1-2 .
TGTGCCAGCAGGCCCGGGGGTATAGCCAAAAACATTCAGTACTTC CASRPGGIAKNIQYF TRBV28 . TRBJ2-4 .
TGTGCCAGCAGCCAGGGACTGACAGGGGGGGTCTACGAGCAGTACTTC CASSQGLTGGVYEQYF TRBV4-2 TRBD1 TRBJ2-7 .
TGCGCCAGCAGCTTGGGGAGGACAGGGGGACAAGAGACCCAGTACTTC CASSLGRTGGQETQYF TRBV5-1 TRBD1 TRBJ2-5 .
TGCGCCAGCAGCCAAGATCTTGCCCAGCGGCCAGATACGCAGTATTTT CASSQDLAQRPDTQYF TRBV4-1 . TRBJ2-3 .
TGTGCCAGCAGCGTAGGGTCAGTACGTGGAGAGACCCAGTACTTC CASSVGSVRGETQYF TRBV9 . TRBJ2-5 .
TGTGCCAGCAGTCCACGGAACAGGGGGCCGGAGACCCAGTACTTC CASSPRNRGPETQYF TRBV27 TRBD1 TRBJ2-5 .
TGTGCCAGCAGGCTAGGGGGGGCCTCGCCTGGAAACACCATATATTTT CASRLGGASPGNTIYF TRBV28 . TRBJ1-3 .
TGTGCCAGCACCCACCCGGAGAGGGCCATTCAGCCCCAGCATTTT CASTHPERAIQPQHF TRBV28 . TRBJ1-5 .
TGTGCCAGCAGATCCCAGGACAGTCCAGATACGCAGTATTTT CASRSQDSPDTQYF TRBV6-5 . TRBJ2-3 few
TGTGCCAGCAGGGCTGACAGGGGGACAGATACGCAGTATTTT CASRADRGTDTQYF TRBV6-4 TRBD1 TRBJ2-3 .
TGTGCCAGCAGCTCGCTCGGACTAGCGGGAGCCCAAGAGACCCAGTACTTC CASSSLGLAGAQETQYF TRBV5-6 TRBD2 TRBJ2-5 .
TGTGCCAGCAGCGTAGAGGTCGGACTAGCCAAAAACATTCAGTACTTC CASSVEVGLAKNIQYF TRBV9 . TRBJ2-4 .
TGCGCCAGCAGCCATACAGGGGGCAATGAGCAGTTCTTC CASSHTGGNEQFF TRBV4-3 TRBD1 TRBJ2-1 once
TGTGCCAGCAGCTTTAGCGGAGGGGGCGAGACCCAGTACTTC CASSFSGGGETQYF TRBV7-9 . TRBJ2-5 .